This T cell receptor beta chain was identified in a study of T cells in Graves' hyperthyroidism and ophthalmopathy. RNA transcripts provided the source from which TCR beta CDR3 regions were amplified. Researchers ran a first-round RT-PCR on the TCR CDR3 using the HTBI primer set. TCRdb independently ran MiXCR on the multiplex PCR reads; one entry per CDR3 protein. The table records around 490,000 distinct CDR3 sequences, 15% to 20% of them present only once. Thyroid ultrasound, orbital computed tomography, clinical symptoms, and serum thyroxine and TRAb underpinned diagnoses. This clonotype has at least ten counts. The source is a man aged 35 to 55 with Graves' ophthalmopathy. The sample consisted of blood.

The CDR3 DNA is TGTGCCAGCAGTTTATGGGTTAGCAATCAGCCCCAGCATTTT. It yields the protein CASSLWVSNQPQHF. The J gene is TRBJ1-5, the V gene TRBV28; no clear D. CDR1 and CDR2 (germline): MDHEN, SYDVKM. V was clipped by 0 bases and J by 0 bases, with 3 bases between them. The CDR3 runs to 14 residues.